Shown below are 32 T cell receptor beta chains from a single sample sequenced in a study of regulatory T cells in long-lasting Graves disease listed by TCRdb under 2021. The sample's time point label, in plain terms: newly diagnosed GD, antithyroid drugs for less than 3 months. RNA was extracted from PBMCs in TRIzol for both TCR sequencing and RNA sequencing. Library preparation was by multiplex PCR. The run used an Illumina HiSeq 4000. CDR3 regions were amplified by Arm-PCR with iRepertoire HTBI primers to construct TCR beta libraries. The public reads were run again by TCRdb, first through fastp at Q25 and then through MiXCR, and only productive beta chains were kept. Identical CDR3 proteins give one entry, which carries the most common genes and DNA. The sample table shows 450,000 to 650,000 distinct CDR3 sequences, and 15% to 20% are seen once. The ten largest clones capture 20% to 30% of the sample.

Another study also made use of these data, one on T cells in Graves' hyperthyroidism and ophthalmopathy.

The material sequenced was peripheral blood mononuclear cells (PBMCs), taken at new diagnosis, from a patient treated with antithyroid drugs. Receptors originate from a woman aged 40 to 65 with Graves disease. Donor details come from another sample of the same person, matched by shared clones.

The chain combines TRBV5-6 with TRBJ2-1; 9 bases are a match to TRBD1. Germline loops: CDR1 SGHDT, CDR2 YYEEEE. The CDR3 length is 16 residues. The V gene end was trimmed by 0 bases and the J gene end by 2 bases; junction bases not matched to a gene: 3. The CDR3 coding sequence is TGTGCCAGCAGCTTGGTGGACAGGGGCGCCTACAATGAGCAGTTCTTC. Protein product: CASSLVDRGAYNEQFF.

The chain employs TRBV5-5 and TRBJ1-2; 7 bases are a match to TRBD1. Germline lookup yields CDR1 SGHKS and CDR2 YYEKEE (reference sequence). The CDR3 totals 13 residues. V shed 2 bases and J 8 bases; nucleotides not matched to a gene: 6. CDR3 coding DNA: TGTGCCAGCAGCTTCCCAGGGGGGGAAGGCTACACCTTC. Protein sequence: CASSFPGGEGYTF.

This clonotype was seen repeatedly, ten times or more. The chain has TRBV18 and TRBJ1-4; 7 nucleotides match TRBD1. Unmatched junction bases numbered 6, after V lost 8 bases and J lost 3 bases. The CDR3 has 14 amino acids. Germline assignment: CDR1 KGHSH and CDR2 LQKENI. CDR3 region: CASSPGTANEKLFF. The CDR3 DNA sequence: TGTGCCAGCAGCCCCGGGACAGCTAATGAAAAACTGTTTTTT.

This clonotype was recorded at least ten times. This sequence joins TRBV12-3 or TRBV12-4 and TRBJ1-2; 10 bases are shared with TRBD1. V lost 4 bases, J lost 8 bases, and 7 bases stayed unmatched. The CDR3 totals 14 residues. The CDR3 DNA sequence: TGTGCCAGCAGTTCTGCCGGGACAGGGGCCGGCTACACCTTC. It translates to CASSSAGTGAGYTF.

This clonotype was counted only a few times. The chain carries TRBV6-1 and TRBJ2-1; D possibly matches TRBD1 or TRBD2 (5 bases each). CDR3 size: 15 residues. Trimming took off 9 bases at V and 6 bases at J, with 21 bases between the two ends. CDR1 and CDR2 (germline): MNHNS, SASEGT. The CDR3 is CASRDAPGSINEQFF. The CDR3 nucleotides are TGTGCCAGTCGGGACGCCCCCGGGTCTATCAATGAGCAGTTCTTC.

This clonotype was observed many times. The CDR3 DNA reads TGTGCCACCAGCTGGAACAGGATAAACACTGAAGCTTTCTTT. As protein: CATSWNRINTEAFF. The chain links TRBV15 to TRBJ1-1; possible D gene TRBD1, 5 bases. Germline-derived CDR1 and CDR2 are LNHNV and YYDKDF (reference sequence). The CDR3 runs 14 residues. V was trimmed by 5 bases and J by 2 bases, leaving 12 bases between them.

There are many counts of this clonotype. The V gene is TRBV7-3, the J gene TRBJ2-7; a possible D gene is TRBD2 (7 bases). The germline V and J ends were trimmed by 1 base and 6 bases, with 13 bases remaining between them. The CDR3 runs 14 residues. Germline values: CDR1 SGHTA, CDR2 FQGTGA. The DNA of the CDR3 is TGTGCCAGCAGCTTAAAGGGGGGGGCCGGCGAGCAGTACTTC. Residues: CASSLKGGAGEQYF.

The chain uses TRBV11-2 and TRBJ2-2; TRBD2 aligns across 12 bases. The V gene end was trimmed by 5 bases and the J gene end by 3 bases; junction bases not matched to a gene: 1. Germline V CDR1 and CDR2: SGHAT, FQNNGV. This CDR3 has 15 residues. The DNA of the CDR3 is TGTGCCAGCAGCCGGACTAGCGGGGACACCGGGGAGCTGTTTTTT. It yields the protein CASSRTSGDTGELFF. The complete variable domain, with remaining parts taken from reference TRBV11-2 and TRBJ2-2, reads EAGVAQSPRYKIIEKRQSVAFWCNPISGHATLYWYQQILGQGPKLLIQFQNNGVVDDSQLPKDRFSAERLKGVDSTLKIQPAKLEDSAVYLCASSRTSGDTGELFFGEGSRLTVL.

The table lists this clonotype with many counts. CDR3 sequence: CASSPPESMNTEAFF. Here the CDR3 DNA reads TGTGCCAGCAGCCCCCCGGAGTCCATGAACACTGAAGCTTTCTTT. The chain combines TRBV5-6 with TRBJ1-1; D is uncertain. In germline, CDR1 is SGHDT, CDR2 YYEEEE. The CDR3 has 15 residues. With 4 bases removed from V and 0 bases from J, the gap between germline ends came to 13 bases. The entire variable domain, with the rest obtained from reference TRBV5-6 and TRBJ1-1, is as follows: DAGVTQSPTHLIKTRGQQVTLRCSPKSGHDTVSWYQQALGQGPQFIFQYYEEEERQRGNFPDRFSGHQFPNYSSELNVNALLLGDSALYLCASSPPESMNTEAFFGQGTRLTVV.

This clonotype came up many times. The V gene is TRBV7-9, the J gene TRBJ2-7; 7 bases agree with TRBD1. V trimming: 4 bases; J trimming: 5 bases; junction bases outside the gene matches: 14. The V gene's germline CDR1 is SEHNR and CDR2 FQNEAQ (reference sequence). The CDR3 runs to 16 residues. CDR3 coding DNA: TGTGCCAGCAGCTCGTGGTTTCAGGGGGATGCCGACGAGCAGTACTTC. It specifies CASSSWFQGDADEQYF.

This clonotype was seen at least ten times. The DNA for the CDR3 is TGTGCCTGGAAGAGCGGGGCCTACGAGCAGTACTTC. Translated, it gives CAWKSGAYEQYF. The V and J genes are TRBV30 and TRBJ2-7; 7 nucleotides match TRBD2. The length of the CDR3 is 12 residues. V lost 4 bases to trimming and J lost 2 bases; unmatched junction nucleotides: 2. Germline CDR1 GTSNPN, CDR2 SVGIG (reference sequence).

Written as DNA, the CDR3 is TGTGCCAGCAGCCGTGCCGGGACAGGCGGGGTCGGGCCCCAGCATTTT. It yields the protein CASSRAGTGGVGPQHF. The chain recombines TRBV7-2 with TRBJ1-5, with 8 bases that match TRBD1. There are 16 residues in the CDR3. The J segment lost 9 bases and the V segment lost 5 bases, leaving 15 bases of the junction unmatched. Germline CDR1 SGHTA, CDR2 FQGNSA. Complete variable domain (other parts from reference TRBV7-2 and TRBJ1-5): GAGVSQSPSNKVTEKGKDVELRCDPISGHTALYWYRQSLGQGLEFLIYFQGNSAPDKSGLPSDRFSAERTGGSVSTLTIQRTQQEDSAVYLCASSRAGTGGVGPQHFGDGTRLSIL.

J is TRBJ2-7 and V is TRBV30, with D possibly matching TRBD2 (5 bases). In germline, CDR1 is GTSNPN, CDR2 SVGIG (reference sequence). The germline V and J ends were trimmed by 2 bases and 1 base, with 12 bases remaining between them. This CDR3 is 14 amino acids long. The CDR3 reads CAWSRGSQSYEQYF. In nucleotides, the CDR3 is TGTGCCTGGAGTCGTGGGAGTCAATCCTACGAGCAGTACTTC. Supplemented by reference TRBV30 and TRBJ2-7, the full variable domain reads SQTIHQWPATLVQPVGSPLSLECTVEGTSNPNLYWYRQAAGRGLQLLFYSVGIGQISSEVPQNLSASRPQDRQFILSSKKLLLSDSGFYLCAWSRGSQSYEQYFGPGTRLTVT.

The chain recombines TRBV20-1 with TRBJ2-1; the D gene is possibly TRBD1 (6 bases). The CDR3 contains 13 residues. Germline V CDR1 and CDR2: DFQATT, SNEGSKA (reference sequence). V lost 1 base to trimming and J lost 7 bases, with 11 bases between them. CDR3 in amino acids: CSARGTVQNEQFF. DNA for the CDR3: TGCAGTGCTAGAGGGACAGTGCAAAATGAGCAGTTCTTC.

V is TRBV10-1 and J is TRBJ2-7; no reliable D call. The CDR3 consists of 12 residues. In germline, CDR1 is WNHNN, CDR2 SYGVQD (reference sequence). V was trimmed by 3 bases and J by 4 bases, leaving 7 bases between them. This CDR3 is CASSEPLYEQYF. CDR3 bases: TGCGCCAGCAGTGAACCATTATACGAGCAGTACTTC.

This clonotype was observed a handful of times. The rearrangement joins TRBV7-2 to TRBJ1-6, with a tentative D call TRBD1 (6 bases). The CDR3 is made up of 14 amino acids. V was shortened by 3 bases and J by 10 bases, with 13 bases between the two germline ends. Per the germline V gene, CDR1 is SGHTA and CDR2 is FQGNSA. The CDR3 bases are TGTGCCAGCAGCTTGGACAGCCCTTGGTCACCCCTCCACTTT. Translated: CASSLDSPWSPLHF.

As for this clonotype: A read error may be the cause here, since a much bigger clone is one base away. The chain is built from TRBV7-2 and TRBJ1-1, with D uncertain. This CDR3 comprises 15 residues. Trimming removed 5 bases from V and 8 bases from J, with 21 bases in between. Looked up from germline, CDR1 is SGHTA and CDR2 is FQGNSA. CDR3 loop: CASSPRGSLLLEAFF. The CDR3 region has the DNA TGTGCCAGCAGCCCAAGAGGCTCCTTATTGTTGGAAGCTTTCTTT.

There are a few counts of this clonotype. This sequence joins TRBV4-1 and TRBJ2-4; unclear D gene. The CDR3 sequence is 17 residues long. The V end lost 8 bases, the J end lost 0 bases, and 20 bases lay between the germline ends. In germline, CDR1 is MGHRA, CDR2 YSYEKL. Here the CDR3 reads CASSMVGEHLAKNIQYF. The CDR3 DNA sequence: TGCGCCAGCTCCATGGTTGGTGAGCACTTAGCCAAAAACATTCAGTACTTC.

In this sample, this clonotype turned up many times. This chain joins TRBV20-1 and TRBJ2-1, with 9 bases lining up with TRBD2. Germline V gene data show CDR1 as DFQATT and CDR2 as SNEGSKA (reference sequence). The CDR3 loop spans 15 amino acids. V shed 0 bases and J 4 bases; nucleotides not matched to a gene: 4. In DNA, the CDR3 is TGCAGTGCTAGAGACTTAGCGGGGGAGTACAATGAGCAGTTCTTC. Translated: CSARDLAGEYNEQFF.

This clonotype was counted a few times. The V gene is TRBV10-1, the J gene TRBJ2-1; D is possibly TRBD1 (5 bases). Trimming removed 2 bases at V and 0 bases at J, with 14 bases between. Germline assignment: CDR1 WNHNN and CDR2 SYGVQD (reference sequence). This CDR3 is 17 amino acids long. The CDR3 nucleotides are TGCGCCAGCAGTGAGAAGGGGCCCTTGAGCTCCTACAATGAGCAGTTCTTC. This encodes CASSEKGPLSSYNEQFF.

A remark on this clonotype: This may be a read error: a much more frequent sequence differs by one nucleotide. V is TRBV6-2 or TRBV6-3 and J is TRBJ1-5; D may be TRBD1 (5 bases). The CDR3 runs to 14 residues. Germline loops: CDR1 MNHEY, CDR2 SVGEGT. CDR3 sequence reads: CASSERGIRQLQHF. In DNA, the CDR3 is TGTGCCAGCAGTGAACGGGGCATCAGACAGCTCCAGCATTTT.

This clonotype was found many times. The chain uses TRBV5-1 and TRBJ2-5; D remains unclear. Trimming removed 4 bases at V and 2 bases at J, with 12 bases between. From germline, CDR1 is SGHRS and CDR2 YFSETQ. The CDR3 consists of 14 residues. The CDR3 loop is CASSGRSVQETQYF. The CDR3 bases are TGCGCCAGCAGCGGACGCTCGGTTCAAGAGACCCAGTACTTC. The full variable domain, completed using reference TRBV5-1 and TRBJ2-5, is KAGVTQTPRYLIKTRGQQVTLSCSPISGHRSVSWYQQTPGQGLQFLFEYFSETQRNKGNFPGRFSGRQFSNSRSEMNVSTLELGDSALYLCASSGRSVQETQYFGPGTRLLVL.

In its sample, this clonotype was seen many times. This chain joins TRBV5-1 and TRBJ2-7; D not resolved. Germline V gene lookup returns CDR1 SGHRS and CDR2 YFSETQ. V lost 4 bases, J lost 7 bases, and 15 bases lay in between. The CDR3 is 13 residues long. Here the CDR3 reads CASSAAEAGEQYF. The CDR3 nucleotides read TGCGCCAGCAGCGCTGCTGAGGCTGGAGAGCAGTACTTC.

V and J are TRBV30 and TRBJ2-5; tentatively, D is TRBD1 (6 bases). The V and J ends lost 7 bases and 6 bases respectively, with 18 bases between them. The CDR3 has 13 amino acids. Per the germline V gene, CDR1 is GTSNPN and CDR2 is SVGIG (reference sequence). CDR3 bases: TGTGCCTCAGTACTGTACAGGGCGCAGACCCAGTACTTC. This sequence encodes CASVLYRAQTQYF.

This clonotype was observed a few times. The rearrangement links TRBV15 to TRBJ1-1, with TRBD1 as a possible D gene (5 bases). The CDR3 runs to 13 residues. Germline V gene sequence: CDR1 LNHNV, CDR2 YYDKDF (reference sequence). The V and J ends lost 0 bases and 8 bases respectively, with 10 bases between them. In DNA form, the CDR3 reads TGTGCCACCAGCAGAGACGGGAGACAGGAAGCTTTCTTT. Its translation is CATSRDGRQEAFF.

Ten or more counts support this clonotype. This CDR3 reads CASSLEGGTSYNEQFF. The CDR3 nucleotides are TGTGCCAGCAGCTTAGAGGGCGGGACCTCCTACAATGAGCAGTTCTTC. The chain is built from TRBV11-3 and TRBJ2-1; TRBD2 might be the D (6 bases). The CDR3 is made up of 16 amino acids. Trimming stripped 0 bases from V and 0 bases from J, with 9 bases between. CDR1 and CDR2 from the germline V gene are SGHNT and YENEEA.

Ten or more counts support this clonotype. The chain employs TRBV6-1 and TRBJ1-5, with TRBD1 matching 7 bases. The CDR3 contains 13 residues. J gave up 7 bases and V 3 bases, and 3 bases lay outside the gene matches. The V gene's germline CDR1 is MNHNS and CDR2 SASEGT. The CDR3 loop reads CASSDTGVQPQHF. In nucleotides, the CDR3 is TGTGCCAGCAGTGATACAGGGGTGCAGCCCCAGCATTTT.

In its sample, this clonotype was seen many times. The CDR3 spells CSAKNRGAWNTEAFF. The CDR3, as DNA: TGCAGTGCCAAGAACAGGGGGGCCTGGAACACTGAAGCTTTCTTT. The chain employs TRBV20-1 and TRBJ1-1; 8 nucleotides align to TRBD1. CDR1 and CDR2 (germline): DFQATT, SNEGSKA (reference sequence). The CDR3 length is 15 residues. The J segment lost 1 base and the V segment lost 6 bases, leaving 10 bases of the junction unmatched.

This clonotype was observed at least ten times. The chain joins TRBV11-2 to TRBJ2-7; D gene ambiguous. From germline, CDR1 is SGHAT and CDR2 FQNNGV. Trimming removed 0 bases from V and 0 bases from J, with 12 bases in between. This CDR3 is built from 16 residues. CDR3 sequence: CASSLDLSRSSYEQYF. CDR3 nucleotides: TGTGCCAGCAGCTTAGATCTTTCACGGAGCTCCTACGAGCAGTACTTC.

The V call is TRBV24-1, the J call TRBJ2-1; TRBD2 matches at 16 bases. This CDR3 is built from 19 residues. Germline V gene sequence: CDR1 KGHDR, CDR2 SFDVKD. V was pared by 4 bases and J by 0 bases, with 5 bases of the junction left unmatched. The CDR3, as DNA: TGTGCCACCAGTGAACCGGGACTAGCGGGGGGGTTCTCCTACAATGAGCAGTTCTTC. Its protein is CATSEPGLAGGFSYNEQFF.

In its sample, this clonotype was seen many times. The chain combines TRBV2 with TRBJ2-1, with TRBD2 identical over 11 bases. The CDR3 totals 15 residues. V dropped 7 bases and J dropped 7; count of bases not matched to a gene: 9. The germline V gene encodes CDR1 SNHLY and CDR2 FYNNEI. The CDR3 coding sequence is TGTGCCAGCAACCTAGCGGGGGGAGATTTGAATGAGCAGTTCTTC. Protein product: CASNLAGGDLNEQFF. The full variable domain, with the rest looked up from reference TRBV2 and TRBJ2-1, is EPEVTQTPSHQVTQMGQEVILRCVPISNHLYFYWYRQILGQKVEFLVSFYNNEISEKSEIFDDQFSVERPDGSNFTLKIRSTKLEDSAMYFCASNLAGGDLNEQFFGPGTRLTVL.

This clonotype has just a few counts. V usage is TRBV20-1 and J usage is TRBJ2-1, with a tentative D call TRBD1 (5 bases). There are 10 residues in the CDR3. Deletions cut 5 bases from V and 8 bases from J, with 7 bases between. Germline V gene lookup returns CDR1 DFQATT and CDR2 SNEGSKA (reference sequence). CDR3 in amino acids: CSALRDEQFF. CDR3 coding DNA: TGCAGTGCTCTCAGGGATGAGCAGTTCTTC.